These T cell receptor beta chains were read from a single sample in a study of radiotherapy plus CTLA-4 blockade in lung cancer. Repertoires were generated with immunoSEQ multiplex PCR, while TCRdb's copy carries only in-frame clones and drops some. The sample holds about 110,000 clones, about four fifths seen once. The sequenced sample was peripheral blood, obtained from a patient treated with radiotherapy plus ipilimumab. These receptors originate from a human donor with non-small cell lung cancer that progressed on radiotherapy plus ipilimumab. Some clones in this sample may be carry-over from other donors' samples. Both conserved end residues are part of each CDR3. D genes are given only for firm matches. Expanded clones get a size class; other rows say once, few or many, or leave the size out.

v_gene,abundance,j_gene,d_gene,CDR3aa,CDR3nt
TRBV7-2,-,TRBJ2-7,-,CASSPGGGLTYEQYF,TGTGCCAGCAGCCCCGGAGGGGGGCTAACCTACGAGCAGTACTTC
TRBV7-3,once,TRBJ2-6,-,CASSTSGANVLTF,TGTGCCAGCAGCACCTCCGGGGCCAACGTCCTGACTTTC
TRBV28,-,TRBJ1-1,TRBD1,CASSPPQGITEAFF,TGTGCCAGCAGTCCTCCACAGGGGATCACTGAAGCTTTCTTT
TRBV19,-,TRBJ1-6,TRBD1,CASMLVVGTGRSPLHF,TGTGCCAGTATGCTAGTCGTCGGGACAGGGAGATCACCCCTCCACTTT
TRBV5-1,-,TRBJ1-1,-,CASSLESGSVGAFF,TGCGCCAGCAGCTTGGAGTCGGGGAGTGTAGGAGCTTTCTTT
TRBV6-5,-,TRBJ2-7,-,CASSYRQSYEQYF,TGTGCCAGCAGTTATCGACAGTCCTACGAGCAGTACTTC
TRBV4-2,-,TRBJ2-3,-,CASRRDLSTDTQYF,TGTGCCAGCAGACGGGACTTGAGCACAGATACGCAGTATTTT
TRBV6-5,-,TRBJ1-1,-,CASSYSSNTEAFF,TGTGCCAGCAGTTACTCATCGAACACTGAAGCTTTCTTT
TRBV30,-,TRBJ2-1,-,CAWRSGFDEQFF,TGTGCCTGGAGATCGGGTTTCGATGAGCAGTTCTTC
TRBV28,once,TRBJ1-6,TRBD1,CASSFGQGPPLHF,TGTGCCAGCAGTTTCGGACAGGGTCCACCCCTCCACTTT
TRBV5-1,-,TRBJ1-1,-,CASSLEGRVAEAFF,TGCGCCAGCAGCTTGGAGGGGCGAGTGGCGGAAGCTTTCTTT
TRBV6-1,-,TRBJ1-1,-,CASTETGNTEAFF,TGTGCCAGCACCGAGACAGGGAACACTGAAGCTTTCTTT
TRBV27,-,TRBJ2-7,TRBD1,CASSPWAGEPGQGLFEQYF,TGTGCCAGCAGTCCCTGGGCGGGCGAACCGGGACAGGGTCTGTTCGAGCAGTACTTC
TRBV4-3,few,TRBJ1-2,TRBD1,CASSQTQGALYGYTF,TGCGCCAGCAGCCAAACACAGGGGGCCCTCTATGGCTACACCTTC
TRBV19,-,TRBJ1-1,TRBD1,CASSGNRGQVAFF,TGTGCCAGTAGTGGGAACAGGGGGCAAGTAGCTTTCTTT
TRBV28,-,TRBJ1-6,TRBD1,CASSSPGRGNFGSYNSPLHF,TGTGCCAGCAGTTCCCCCGGCAGGGGGAACTTTGGCTCCTATAATTCACCCCTCCACTTT
TRBV11-2,-,TRBJ2-5,-,CASSPQMTVFEETQYF,TGTGCCAGCAGCCCCCAAATGACAGTATTTGAAGAGACCCAGTACTTC
TRBV7-2,-,TRBJ2-7,-,CASSPRTAYEQYF,TGTGCCAGCAGCCCACGGACAGCCTACGAGCAGTACTTC
TRBV5-4,-,TRBJ2-5,TRBD2,CASSPRTSETQYF,TGTGCCAGCAGCCCGAGGACTAGCGAGACCCAGTACTTC
TRBV18,-,TRBJ1-2,TRBD1,CASSSGQGDYSYTF,TGTGCCAGCTCATCTGGACAGGGTGACTATAGCTACACCTTC
TRBV29-1,-,TRBJ2-5,TRBD2,CSVLGTSQTQYF,TGCAGCGTTCTCGGGACTAGTCAGACCCAGTACTTC
TRBV5-1,-,TRBJ2-1,-,CASSLHGVPSEVIEQFF,TGCGCCAGCAGCTTACATGGAGTTCCGTCCGAGGTAATTGAGCAGTTCTTC
TRBV6-5,-,TRBJ1-2,-,CASSRRDYGYTF,TGTGCCAGCAGTAGAAGAGACTATGGCTACACCTTC
TRBV4-2,-,TRBJ2-2,-,CASSQEGGVGELFF,TGTGCCAGCAGCCAAGAAGGCGGGGTCGGGGAGCTGTTTTTT
TRBV5-1,-,TRBJ2-1,-,CASNRLDESEQFF,TGCGCCAGCAACCGGCTAGATGAGAGTGAGCAGTTCTTC
TRBV25-1,-,TRBJ2-7,-,CASNRNYEQYF,TGTGCCAGCAATAGGAACTACGAGCAGTACTTC
TRBV11-3,few,TRBJ1-3,-,CASSTGGGNTIYF,TGTGCCAGCAGCACGGGAGGTGGAAACACCATATATTTT
TRBV28,-,TRBJ1-5,-,CASRSNQPQHF,TGTGCCAGCCGTTCAAATCAGCCCCAGCATTTT
TRBV7-2,-,TRBJ1-4,-,CASSLATGTVEKLFF,TGTGCCAGCAGCTTAGCAACCGGGACGGTAGAAAAACTGTTTTTT
TRBV7-9,-,TRBJ1-4,TRBD1,CASRQGGNEKLFF,TGTGCCAGCCGACAGGGTGGGAATGAAAAACTGTTTTTT
TRBV5-1,once,TRBJ2-1,TRBD1,CASSRGQGYYNEQFF,TGCGCCAGCAGCAGGGGACAGGGTTACTACAATGAGCAGTTCTTC
TRBV7-8,once,TRBJ1-1,-,CASSLEQQGWNTEAFF,TGTGCCAGCAGCTTAGAGCAACAGGGTTGGAACACTGAAGCCTTCTTT
TRBV19,-,TRBJ1-2,TRBD1,CASSIWRGPYYGYTF,TGTGCCAGTAGTATTTGGAGGGGGCCATACTATGGCTACACCTTC
TRBV5-1,-,TRBJ2-2,-,CASSLGRGGVGELFF,TGCGCCAGCAGCTTGGGGAGGGGGGGCGTCGGGGAGCTGTTTTTT
TRBV4-1,-,TRBJ2-3,-,CASSQEPPSTDTQYF,TGCGCCAGCAGCCAAGAACCCCCGAGCACAGATACGCAGTATTTT
TRBV29-1,-,TRBJ2-5,-,CSVEDFTGKETQYF,TGCAGCGTTGAAGACTTTACAGGGAAGGAGACCCAGTACTTC
TRBV6-1,-,TRBJ1-5,-,CASSEGTLLGITPQHF,TGTGCCAGCAGTGAAGGGACCCTGTTGGGAATCACGCCCCAGCATTTT
TRBV4-2,-,TRBJ2-7,TRBD2,CASSREGGRSYEQYF,TGTGCCAGCAGCCGAGAGGGCGGGAGGAGCTACGAGCAGTACTTC
TRBV2,-,TRBJ2-2,TRBD1,CASSDTTGATGELFF,TGTGCCAGCAGTGATACAACAGGGGCCACCGGGGAGCTGTTTTTT
TRBV5-6,few,TRBJ2-7,-,CASSQIGAYYEQYF,TGTGCCAGCAGCCAGATAGGGGCCTACTACGAGCAGTACTTC